Listed below are T cell receptor beta chains from one sample, sequenced in a study of T-cell reconstitution after alpha-beta-depleted transplantation in children. TCRdb called the PCR reads again in MiXCR, with one record for every CDR3 protein. The data contain around 240,000 distinct CDR3 sequences, less than 9% of them seen just once; the ten biggest clones take up 6.3%. The sequencing used PBMCs, mostly from graft donor cells, collected 180 days after TCRalphabeta/CD19-depleted stem cell transplant. All receptors derive from a male patient between 10 and 17 years old who had a stem cell transplant for acute lymphoblastic leukemia, so the T cells may come from the graft donor. Each CDR3 is given with its conserved first and last residue. The order of the fields is CDR3 length, J gene, V gene, CDR3 protein.

15	TRBJ2-1	TRBV29-1	CSVGGSGGGYNEQFF
16	TRBJ2-1	TRBV6-2/TRBV6-3	CASRWDLSDSYNEQFF
14	TRBJ2-1	TRBV5-1	CASSLVRPFGEQFF
13	TRBJ2-1	TRBV7-3	CASSQLSVGEQFF
17	TRBJ2-7	TRBV7-6	CASSLRGRTFEWNEQYF
13	TRBJ2-1	TRBV20-1	CSAGRGRDNEQFF
13	TRBJ1-6	TRBV20-1	CSAEGQRDSPLHF
16	TRBJ1-6	TRBV6-5	CASSYGEGLRNSPLHF
13	TRBJ2-2	TRBV28	CASSLQGAGELFF
14	TRBJ2-2	TRBV5-1	CASRKRPNTGELFF
14	TRBJ1-2	TRBV6-5	CASSYSEGGYGYTF
14	TRBJ2-3	TRBV5-1	CASRIPGPTDTQYF
15	TRBJ2-5	TRBV14	CASSQARVPQETQYF
16	TRBJ2-1	TRBV7-3	CASSSSGDSSYNEQFF
17	TRBJ2-6	TRBV7-2	CASSQGQGASGANVLTF
14	TRBJ1-1	TRBV6-1	CASRDRTKDTEAFF
12	TRBJ2-1	TRBV2	CASRTSFHEQFF
14	TRBJ1-2	TRBV18	CASSPDYRAGGYTF
13	TRBJ2-7	TRBV15	CATSRAQTSQQYF
11	TRBJ2-3	TRBV4-3	CASSQQDTQYF
13	TRBJ2-3	TRBV27	CASSAPPTDTQYF
14	TRBJ1-1	TRBV12-3/TRBV12-4	CASRRGGGSTEAFF
17	TRBJ2-1	TRBV7-9	CASSLVSGASSYNEQFF
15	TRBJ2-3	TRBV27	CASTVSRWGTDTQYF
14	TRBJ1-1	TRBV6-5	CASSYSGRNTEAFF
14	TRBJ2-3	TRBV27	CASSVTRVTDTQYF
14	TRBJ1-5	TRBV20-1	CSAIQGRGDQPQHF
13	TRBJ2-7	TRBV11-2	CASSLEGGDEQYF
16	TRBJ2-1	TRBV18	CASSPLAGASYNEQFF
16	TRBJ2-3	TRBV20-1	CSAGTGARKGTDTQYF
14	TRBJ2-5	TRBV4-3	CASSQEGRGATQYF
14	TRBJ1-3	TRBV11-2	CASSLGRPGNTIYF
14	TRBJ2-1	TRBV7-2	CASSLAEPYNEQFF
13	TRBJ2-4	TRBV13	CASGGGRENIQYF
11	TRBJ2-7	TRBV29-1	CSVSQEYEQYF
19	TRBJ2-6	TRBV15	CATSSPLGKGESGANVLTF
16	TRBJ2-3	TRBV2	CASSERGGIGTDTQYF
15	TRBJ1-2	TRBV14	CASGPQGGGNYGYTF
16	TRBJ1-2	TRBV6-5	CASSYLEQGAGDGYTF
10	TRBJ2-1	TRBV29-1	CSVETGEQFF
14	TRBJ2-1	TRBV7-9	CASSLVLSKSEQFF
16	TRBJ2-1	TRBV10-3	CAISELAGGPKDEQFF